This T cell receptor (beta chain) comes out of a study of T cell responses to AZD1222 COVID-19 vaccine. Regarding the study as a whole: Unmutated variant regions are reportedly the target of nearly half of TCRs that are spike-specific. Repertoire collection took place solely once the T cell response had peaked. Spike-specific TCR breadth and depth both grew after two AZD1222 doses.

A word on this clone: What it recognizes is unknown.

The data were produced by immunoSEQ multiplex PCR, yet TCRdb's version contains in-frame clones alone and is incomplete. Of over 110,000 clones listed, 85% to 95% are singletons. The sample in question was peripheral blood, obtained on day 0 of AZD1222 vaccination. The clonotype was recovered from an adult in good health.

CDR3: CASSQATVLNQPQHF. The CDR3 DNA is TGTGCCAGCAGCCAAGCAACAGTCCTCAATCAGCCCCAGCATTTT. The J gene is TRBJ1-5, the V gene TRBV4-2, with no clear D. The germline gives CDR1 LGHNA, CDR2 YNFKEQ. CDR3 size: 15 residues. The V end was cut by 1 base, the J end by 3 bases, with 10 bases between.